The 3 T cell receptor beta chains in this list originate from one sample, sequenced in a study of T cell repertoires in cytomegalovirus infection. TCRdb reanalysed the reads using MiXCR and keeps one entry per CDR3 protein. Among roughly 130,000 distinct CDR3 sequences listed, 7.5% to 9% were seen once. The sample comprised PBMCs. The receptors were sampled from a human donor in good health (CMV status not recorded). Some clones in this sample may be carry-over from other donors' samples.

The chain is built from TRBV20-1 and TRBJ2-1; D might be TRBD1 (6 bases). The CDR3 has 15 residues. CDR1 and CDR2 from the germline V gene are DFQATT and SNEGSKA (reference sequence). V was clipped by 6 bases and J by 6 bases, with 21 bases between them. The CDR3 coding sequence is TGCAGTGCCATAGTCTGGGGAGCAGGGGTCAATGAGCAGTTCTTC. The encoded protein is CSAIVWGAGVNEQFF.

This chain links TRBV3-1 with TRBJ1-1; maybe TRBD1 (6 bases). Trimming pared 4 bases from V and 4 bases from J, leaving 13 bases between. The length of the CDR3 is 14 residues. CDR1 and CDR2 (germline): LGHDT, YNNKEL (reference sequence). CDR3 sequence reads: CASSPAGAITEAFF. In DNA form, the CDR3 reads TGTGCCAGCAGCCCAGCGGGGGCCATCACTGAAGCTTTCTTT.

The chain joins TRBV3-1 to TRBJ2-1; 14 nucleotides line up with TRBD2. J lost 8 bases, V lost 1 base, and 4 bases had no gene match. CDR1 LGHDT and CDR2 YNNKEL come from the germline V gene (reference sequence). The CDR3 contains 16 residues. The CDR3 nucleotides read TGTGCCAGCAGCCAAGGACTAGCGGGGGGGCAGGATGAGCAGTTCTTC. It specifies CASSQGLAGGQDEQFF.